This TCR beta chain is drawn from a study of response to subunit inactivated influenza vaccine. Whole-study results and caveats: Every seasonal influenza vaccination brings in few new T cells, the authors suggested.

A single record per CDR3 protein comes from TCRdb applying MiXCR to the RT-PCR reads. The sample holds 500,000 to 750,000 distinct CDR3 sequences, 14% seen once. Trimming stripped 0 bases from V and 5 bases from J, with 5 bases between. Germline V gene sequence: CDR1 SGHAT, CDR2 FQNNGV. The length of the CDR3 is 12 residues. About this clonotype itself: The antigen remains undetermined.

The receptor was derived from a man aged 50 to 60 who received an inactivated influenza vaccine. J is TRBJ2-7 and V is TRBV11-2; no reliable D call. This material consisted of PBMCs from blood, taken about 11 days after vaccination. The CDR3 is CASSLDWDEQYF. In DNA, the CDR3 is TGTGCCAGCAGCTTAGATTGGGACGAGCAGTACTTC.